The present T cell receptor (beta chain) was sequenced within a study of cytomegalovirus exposure and HLA in healthy donors. Germline V gene sequence: CDR1 SGHRS, CDR2 YFSETQ. This CDR3 spans 16 amino acids. The J segment lost 8 bases and the V segment lost 0 bases, leaving 10 bases of the junction unmatched. This clone was seen a few times. No antigen is known for it. The PCR employed 60 Vbeta primers together with 13 Jbeta primers. Assay: immunoSEQ multiplex PCR; the TCRdb copy retains only in-frame clones and omits some. The sample has 200,000 to 300,000 clones, around 76% seen once. Regarding the study as a whole: The study designated roughly 160 TCR beta chains cytomegalovirus-associated.

Sequenced input: PBMCs. The chain couples TRBV5-1 to TRBJ2-1, with 8 positions matching TRBD2. The TCR was taken from a woman in her thirties or forties in good health and CMV-seropositive. The CDR3 nucleotides read TGCGCCAGCAGCTTGGCTGGGGTTAGCGGGACCTATGAGCAGTTCTTC. It translates to CASSLAGVSGTYEQFF.